Listed below are T cell receptor beta chains from one sample, sequenced in a study of blood T cell repertoires in COVID-19. Method: immunoSEQ multiplex PCR; TCRdb's copy keeps in-frame clones and lacks some. The sample holds 120,000 or so clones; over 75% are singletons and the top ten take over 1%. The material sequenced was peripheral blood. The receptor set was obtained from a woman aged 80 or older with acute or convalescent COVID-19. CDR3s include the opening cysteine and the closing phenylalanine or tryptophan. The D gene is left open where the match is weak. Not every row has a clone size; where given, it reads once, few, many or a size class.

CDR3aa	CDR3nt	abundance	d_gene	v_gene	j_gene
CASSPTRLADLSGANVLTF	TGCGCCAGCAGCCCCACCCGGCTAGCGGATCTCTCTGGGGCCAACGTCCTGACTTTC	-	TRBD2	TRBV5-1	TRBJ2-6
CASRTGTGGNQPQHF	TGTGCCAGCAGAACCGGGACAGGGGGTAATCAGCCCCAGCATTTT	-	TRBD1	TRBV2	TRBJ1-5
CASSEFRGRLSTEQFF	TGTGCCAGCAGTGAATTCAGGGGAAGGCTTTCTACTGAGCAGTTCTTC	-	-	TRBV25-1	TRBJ2-1
CASSPTTGGNTIYF	TGTGCCAGCAGCCCGACGACAGGGGGAAACACCATATATTTT	-	TRBD1	TRBV7-8	TRBJ1-3
CASSRNPGQENTEAFF	TGTGCCAGCAGCCGGAATCCGGGACAGGAGAACACTGAAGCTTTCTTT	-	TRBD1	TRBV7-9	TRBJ1-1
CASSEETATSSPLHF	TGTGCCAGCAGTGAAGAGACAGCGACGAGTTCACCCCTCCACTTT	-	-	TRBV2	TRBJ1-6
CASRWDRPNSPLHF	TGTGCCAGCAGATGGGACAGGCCCAATTCACCCCTCCACTTT	-	TRBD1	TRBV6-5	TRBJ1-6
CASSIGGYNSPLHF	TGTGCCAGCAGCATCGGGGGCTATAATTCACCCCTCCACTTT	-	-	TRBV28	TRBJ1-6
CASSLERAGTGELFF	TGTGCCAGCAGCTTAGAACGAGCAGGAACCGGGGAGCTGTTTTTT	-	-	TRBV7-9	TRBJ2-2
CASSVGPTTDSPLHF	TGTGCCAGCAGCGTAGGGCCTACTACGGATTCACCCCTCCACTTT	-	-	TRBV9	TRBJ1-6
CATSRDRRGRETQYF	TGTGCCACCAGCAGAGATCGGAGGGGTCGAGAGACCCAGTACTTC	-	-	TRBV15	TRBJ2-5
CASSLGTGNQPQHF	TGTGCCAGCAGCTTAGGGACAGGGAATCAGCCCCAGCATTTT	-	TRBD1	TRBV7-6	TRBJ1-5
CASTERLAGNTGELFF	TGTGCCAGCACCGAGAGGCTAGCGGGGAACACCGGGGAGCTGTTTTTT	-	TRBD2	TRBV2	TRBJ2-2
CASSSNEQYF	TGTGCCAGCAGTTCCAACGAGCAGTACTTC	-	-	TRBV6-2/TRBV6-3	TRBJ2-7
CASSAEAPANTGELFF	TGTGCCAGCAGTGCCGAAGCGCCGGCGAACACCGGGGAGCTGTTTTTT	few	-	TRBV2	TRBJ2-2
CASRRGTGVSPLHF	TGTGCCAGCAGGCGAGGGACAGGGGTTTCACCCCTCCACTTT	-	TRBD1	TRBV6-5	TRBJ1-6
CASSPTSGGAYEQYF	TGTGCCAGCTCACCCACTAGCGGAGGGGCCTACGAGCAGTACTTC	-	TRBD2	TRBV18	TRBJ2-7
CASSQEVRGYGYTF	TGTGCCAGCAGCCAAGAAGTAAGGGGGTATGGCTACACCTTC	-	-	TRBV3-1/TRBV3-2	TRBJ1-2
CASSYLGNPYEQYF	TGTGCCAGCAGTTACCTAGGCAATCCCTACGAGCAGTACTTC	-	-	TRBV6-2/TRBV6-3	TRBJ2-7
CASSWRGTSGFSYEQYF	TGTGCCAGCAGCTGGCGCGGGACTAGCGGATTCTCCTACGAGCAGTACTTC	-	TRBD2	TRBV7-2	TRBJ2-7
CASSEDRGSGNTIYF	TGTGCCAGCAGTGAGGACAGGGGATCTGGAAACACCATATATTTT	-	TRBD1	TRBV2	TRBJ1-3
CASSMDRDNTEAFF	TGTGCCAGTAGTATGGACAGGGACAACACTGAAGCTTTCTTT	-	TRBD1	TRBV19	TRBJ1-1
CASRFLKTAYYGYTF	TGTGCCAGCAGGTTCTTAAAGACAGCGTACTATGGCTACACCTTC	-	-	TRBV28	TRBJ1-2
CASSFRGNEKLFF	TGTGCCAGCAGCTTCAGGGGTAATGAAAAACTGTTTTTT	-	-	TRBV7-2	TRBJ1-4
CATSDDRDGYTF	TGTGCCACCAGTGATGACAGAGATGGCTACACCTTC	-	-	TRBV24-1	TRBJ1-2
CASSFSTGGLETQYF	TGTGCCAGCAGCTTTTCTACAGGGGGATTGGAGACCCAGTACTTC	-	TRBD1	TRBV7-2	TRBJ2-5
CASSIEGEGEQYF	TGTGCCAGTAGTATTGAGGGGGAGGGCGAGCAGTACTTT	-	-	TRBV19	TRBJ2-7